The clone carrying this TCR beta chain was counted only a few times. cDNA molecules carried unique molecular identifiers, and template switching added a universal primer site. TCRdb reanalysed the 5' RACE reads using MiXCR and keeps one entry per CDR3 protein. The sample shows about 300,000 distinct CDR3 sequences, roughly 12% of them seen only once. This sample is drawn from a study of identical twins. This CDR3 comprises 15 residues. V was cut by 4 bases and J by 3 bases, with 16 bases left in between. From germline, CDR1 is DFQATT and CDR2 SNEGSKA (reference sequence). This sample was shared with a second study, whose subject was yellow fever vaccine responses in identical twins.

V gene TRBV20-1 combines with J gene TRBJ2-1, with D possibly being TRBD1 (5 bases). Specimen: CD8+ T cells sorted from blood. This sequence was found in a woman younger than 35 in good health. The CDR3 protein is CSANADDSDYNEQFF. The CDR3 DNA reads as TGCAGTGCTAACGCTGACGACAGTGACTACAATGAGCAGTTCTTC.